A single sample is the source of the 2 T cell receptor beta chains below, sequenced in a study of blood T cell repertoires in COVID-19. Libraries were prepared by immunoSEQ multiplex PCR; TCRdb keeps only in-frame clonotypes and omits some of them. Of roughly 250,000 clones in the sample, about 83% are singletons; the top ten hold 1.5% to 1.9%. Sequenced material: peripheral blood. Every receptor here comes from a middle-aged woman who had recovered from COVID-19.

V usage is TRBV20-1 and J usage is TRBJ2-5, with 7 bases matching TRBD2. Germline V gene lookup returns CDR1 DFQATT and CDR2 SNEGSKA (reference sequence). The CDR3 consists of 11 residues. V dropped 3 bases and J dropped 5; count of bases not matched to a gene: 0. For the CDR3, the DNA is TGCAGTGCTAGGACTAGCGAGACCCAGTACTTC. This sequence encodes CSARTSETQYF.

The chain couples TRBV12-5 to TRBJ2-2; 9 bases fit TRBD1. Looked up from germline, CDR1 is LGHNT and CDR2 is FRNRAP. This CDR3 has 18 residues. The V and J ends lost 0 bases and 4 bases, in that order; junction bases with no gene match: 9. The CDR3 sequence is CASGLVLQGAYITGELFF. The CDR3 DNA is TGTGCTAGTGGTTTGGTTTTACAGGGGGCATATATCACCGGGGAGCTGTTTTTT.